The 13 T cell receptor beta chains below were found in one sample sequenced in a study of early T cells in non-severe SARS-CoV-2 infection. MiXCR, applied by TCRdb to the 5' RACE reads, yields one record per CDR3 protein. The data contain roughly 40,000 distinct CDR3 sequences, roughly 7.1% of them singletons. The specimen was whole blood. Receptors originate from an adult who was a healthcare worker with PCR-confirmed SARS-CoV-2 infection or an uninfected control (not recorded which).

This clonotype was recorded many times. V is TRBV24-1 and J is TRBJ2-5; 8 nucleotides agree with TRBD1. The CDR3 is 16 residues long. J lost 4 bases, V lost 2 bases, and 8 bases had no gene match. Germline values: CDR1 KGHDR, CDR2 SFDVKD. This CDR3 reads CATSDSGTGLAETQYF. In nucleotides, the CDR3 is TGTGCCACCAGTGATTCCGGGACAGGCTTAGCAGAGACCCAGTACTTC.

The chain recombines TRBV7-2 with TRBJ1-2; 9 bases align to TRBD1. CDR1 and CDR2 (germline): SGHTA, FQGNSA. Trimming removed 2 bases from V and 1 base from J; junction bases left unmatched: 5. The CDR3 is made up of 16 amino acids. The CDR3 DNA is TGTGCCAGCAGCTTATTACAGGGGGCTGTTAACTATGGCTACACCTTC. Amino acids: CASSLLQGAVNYGYTF.

This clonotype was seen at least ten times. One end of the junction fails to match germline, which may point to a read error. The CDR3 sequence: CASSDDSLGTPHF. The DNA for the CDR3 is TGTGCCAGCAGCGACGACTCCCTCGGGACACCACACTTC. The J gene is TRBJ2-7, the V gene TRBV6-2 or TRBV6-3; D may be TRBD1 (6 bases). The CDR3 totals 13 residues. From germline, CDR1 is MNHEY and CDR2 SVGEGT.

This clonotype was seen a handful of times. The chain employs TRBV27 and TRBJ1-5, with 8 bases identical to TRBD1. Unmatched junction bases numbered 5, after V lost 6 bases and J lost 4 bases. Germline assignment: CDR1 MNHEY and CDR2 SMNVEV (reference sequence). This CDR3 contains 14 residues. CDR3 in amino acids: CASRQGAGNQPQHF. CDR3 sequence (DNA): TGTGCCAGCAGGCAGGGGGCAGGGAATCAGCCCCAGCATTTT.

The rearrangement uses TRBV4-1 and TRBJ1-4, with D maybe TRBD1 (6 bases). The length of the CDR3 is 15 residues. Trimming took off 1 base at V and 6 bases at J, with 12 bases between the two ends. Germline V gives CDR1 MGHRA, CDR2 YSYEKL. Here the CDR3 reads CASSQGSGGDEKLFF. CDR3 nucleotide sequence: TGCGCCAGCAGCCAAGGTTCGGGGGGCGATGAAAAACTGTTTTTT.

Only a few counts were recorded for this clonotype. The CDR3 DNA is TGTCCTCGAAGGGGACAATACAATCAGCCCCAGCATTTT. Amino acid sequence: CPRRGQYNQPQHF. This chain links TRBV12-3 or TRBV12-4 with TRBJ1-5; a possible D gene is TRBD1 (6 bases). This CDR3 contains 13 residues.

This rearrangement joins TRBV11-3 to TRBJ2-1; 10 positions match TRBD1. The CDR3 has 15 amino acids. Trimming took 5 bases from V and 9 from J; bases not matched to a gene: 10. Germline-derived CDR1 and CDR2 are SGHNT and YENEEA. The CDR3 sequence is CASSASGTGEGEQFF. The CDR3 nucleotides read TGTGCCAGCAGCGCGTCCGGGACAGGGGAAGGTGAGCAGTTCTTC.

There are a few counts of this clonotype. The chain combines TRBV12-3 or TRBV12-4 with TRBJ2-3, with a possible D match to TRBD1 (6 bases). Between the trimmed V and J ends, which lost 3 bases and 2 bases, there was a span of 12 bases. The CDR3 sequence is 15 residues long. Here the CDR3 DNA reads TGTGCCAGCAGTTTGACGGGACAAATCACAGATACGCAGTATTTT. This encodes CASSLTGQITDTQYF.

The sample holds a few counts of this clonotype. The V call is TRBV9, the J call TRBJ2-1; the D is unclear. The CDR3 spans 17 residues. V shed 0 bases and J shed 0 bases, with 13 bases lying between them. From germline, CDR1 is SGDLS and CDR2 YYNGEE. The CDR3 region is CASSVEIGPISYNEQFF. The CDR3 DNA reads as TGTGCCAGCAGCGTAGAGATAGGGCCTATCTCCTACAATGAGCAGTTCTTC.

This clonotype was seen a handful of times. The V and J genes are TRBV10-3 and TRBJ2-7, with D uncertain. V shed 2 bases and J shed 5 bases, with 10 bases lying between them. CDR3 length: 13 residues. The germline V gene has CDR1 ENHRY and CDR2 SYGVKD. The CDR3: CAISEETSDEQYF. The CDR3 DNA reads as TGTGCCATCAGTGAGGAGACATCCGACGAGCAGTACTTC.

This clonotype was detected a few times. J is TRBJ1-1 and V is TRBV18; the D gene is possibly TRBD1 (6 bases). There are 13 residues in the CDR3. The V end lost 3 bases, the J end lost 8 bases, and 13 bases lay between the germline ends. CDR1 and CDR2 from the germline V gene are KGHSH and LQKENI. CDR3 sequence: CASSPDTGAEAFF. CDR3 bases: TGTGCCAGCTCACCCGACACGGGGGCGGAAGCTTTCTTT. The complete variable domain, with remaining parts taken from reference TRBV18 and TRBJ1-1, reads NAGVMQNPRHLVRRRGQEARLRCSPMKGHSHVYWYRQLPEEGLKFMVYLQKENIIDESGMPKERFSAEFPKEGPSILRIQQVVRGDSAAYFCASSPDTGAEAFFGQGTRLTVV.

This clonotype has ten or more counts. This chain connects TRBV30 to TRBJ1-2, with unresolved D. The CDR3 length is 15 residues. The germline V gene encodes CDR1 GTSNPN and CDR2 SVGIG (reference sequence). V was clipped by 0 bases and J by 1 base, with 12 bases between them. For the CDR3, the DNA is TGTGCCTGGAGTGTAATCTCTGAACTTAACTATGGCTACACCTTC. Residues: CAWSVISELNYGYTF.

This clonotype appeared many times. The chain joins TRBV6-5 to TRBJ1-5, with 7 bases fitting TRBD1. This CDR3 region has 15 residues. CDR1 and CDR2 (germline): MNHEY, SVGAGI. With 6 bases clipped from V and 4 bases from J, the junction kept 9 bases outside the gene matches. In DNA form, the CDR3 reads TGTGCCAGCAGACACGACAGGGCACCTAATCAGCCCCAGCATTTT. Amino acid sequence: CASRHDRAPNQPQHF.